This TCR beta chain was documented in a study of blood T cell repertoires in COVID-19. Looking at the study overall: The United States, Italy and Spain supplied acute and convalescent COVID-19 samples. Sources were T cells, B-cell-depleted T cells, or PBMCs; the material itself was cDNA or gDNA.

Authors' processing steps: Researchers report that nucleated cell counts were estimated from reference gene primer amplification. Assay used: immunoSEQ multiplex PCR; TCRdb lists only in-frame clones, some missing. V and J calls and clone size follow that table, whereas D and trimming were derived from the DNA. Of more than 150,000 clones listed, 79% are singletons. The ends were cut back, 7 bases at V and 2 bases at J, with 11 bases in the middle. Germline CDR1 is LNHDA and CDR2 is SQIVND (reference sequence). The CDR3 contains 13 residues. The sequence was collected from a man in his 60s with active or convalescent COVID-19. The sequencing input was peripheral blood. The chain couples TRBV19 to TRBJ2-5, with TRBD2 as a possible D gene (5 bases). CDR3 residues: CASNVRGQETQYF. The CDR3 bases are TGTGCCAGTAATGTTCGGGGTCAAGAGACCCAGTACTTC.